The 25 T cell receptor beta chains given below trace back to one sample, sequenced in a study of T cells expressing NK-cell markers. TCRdb re-called the 5' RACE reads and catalogs CDR3 proteins one per entry, DNA excluded. Recorded for this sample: about 380,000 distinct CDR3 sequences. Sequenced sample: blood T cells: a sorted CD56 or NKG2C T cell subset, CD4+ or CD8+ T cells, or bulk PBMC T cells (not recorded which). The receptor set was obtained from a man aged 18-75 years in good health.

The chain links TRBV27 to TRBJ1-2; the D gene TCRdb calls, TRBD1, cannot be checked with no DNA. Germline CDR1 is MNHEY and CDR2 is SMNVEV (reference sequence). The CDR3 sequence is 13 residues long. The chain's CDR3 is CASSNNGGYGYTF.

The gene calls are TRBV4-1 and TRBJ2-5; with no DNA, the TCRdb D assignment of TRBD2 cannot be verified. The CDR3 is made up of 15 amino acids. Germline lookup yields CDR1 MGHRA and CDR2 YSYEKL. CDR3 sequence reads: CASSRPGTSQETQYF.

This chain joins TRBV11-1 and TRBJ2-1; checking the TCRdb D call of TRBD2 is not possible without DNA. CDR3 length: 18 amino acids. Per the germline V gene, CDR1 is SGHAT and CDR2 is FQDESV (reference sequence). CDR3 residues: CASSLGMRTSGGTNEQFF.

The gene calls are TRBV3-1 and TRBJ2-3; TCRdb's D call of TRBD2 is untestable without DNA. The germline V gene encodes CDR1 LGHDT and CDR2 YNNKEL (reference sequence). There are 20 residues in the CDR3. CDR3 sequence: CASSQAKRGVSGLAGDTQYF.

The chain combines TRBV20-1 with TRBJ2-3. Germline values: CDR1 DFQATT, CDR2 SNEGSKA (reference sequence). This CDR3 has 14 amino acids. The CDR3 here is CSATSGSSTDTQYF.

The gene calls are TRBV3-1 and TRBJ2-1; TCRdb designates TRBD2, a call that cannot be tested without DNA. From germline, CDR1 is LGHDT and CDR2 YNNKEL (reference sequence). This CDR3 has 14 amino acids. CDR3 sequence reads: CASTLLGLHNEQFF.

This chain links TRBV12-3 or TRBV12-4 with TRBJ2-1; TCRdb calls TRBD2, which cannot be checked without DNA. This CDR3 spans 16 amino acids. The CDR3 is CASSGPGGGASNEQFF.

The rearrangement links TRBV7-2 to TRBJ1-5; no DNA is available, so the TRBD1 call from TCRdb remains unchecked. This CDR3 is 13 amino acids long. Per the germline V gene, CDR1 is SGHTA and CDR2 is FQGNSA. Here the CDR3 reads CASSVGTAQPQHF.

The chain carries TRBV7-3 and TRBJ2-3; TCRdb outputs TRBD2, but without DNA this stays unchecked. CDR1 SGHTA and CDR2 FQGTGA come from the germline V gene. The CDR3 is made up of 16 amino acids. CDR3 sequence: CASSPAGGGPGNTQYF. The complete variable domain, with remaining parts taken from reference TRBV7-3 and TRBJ2-3, reads GAGVSQTPSNKVTEKGKYVELRCDPISGHTALYWYRQSLGQGPEFLIYFQGTGAADDSGLPNDRFFAVRPEGSVSTLKIQRTERGDSAVYLCASSPAGGGPGNTQYFGPGTRLTVL.

The V call is TRBV5-1, the J call TRBJ2-5; the TCRdb D gene call, TRBD2, has no DNA to confirm it. The CDR3 runs 15 residues. Germline V gene lookup returns CDR1 SGHRS and CDR2 YFSETQ. The CDR3 protein is CASSGGLAVQETQYF.

J is TRBJ2-7 and V is TRBV19. The CDR3 is made up of 13 amino acids. The germline V gene encodes CDR1 LNHDA and CDR2 SQIVND (reference sequence). This chain's CDR3 is CASRPTSSYEQYF.

The V gene is TRBV28, the J gene TRBJ2-3. This CDR3 contains 16 residues. Per germline, CDR1 MDHEN and CDR2 SYDVKM. The CDR3 loop reads CASSSSRWWDTDTQYF.

The chain combines TRBV20-1 with TRBJ1-2; TCRdb outputs TRBD1, but without DNA this stays unchecked. This CDR3 spans 14 amino acids. Germline V gene sequence: CDR1 DFQATT, CDR2 SNEGSKA (reference sequence). The CDR3 here is CSAEDRGQFGGYTF.

This chain uses TRBV6-1 with TRBJ1-2; TCRdb's assignment of TRBD1 cannot be checked, as there is no DNA. Germline CDR1 and CDR2: MNHNS and SASEGT. This CDR3 region has 15 residues. CDR3 in amino acids: CASSEETGGNYGYTF.

The V call is TRBV3-1, the J call TRBJ2-4. The CDR3 is 16 amino acids. Germline loops: CDR1 LGHDT, CDR2 YNNKEL (reference sequence). CDR3 protein: CASSQTGIGAKNIQYF.

V gene TRBV6-1 combines with J gene TRBJ2-3. The CDR3 length is 13 residues. Germline values: CDR1 MNHNS, CDR2 SASEGT. CDR3 protein: CASSGVDADTQYF.

The rearrangement links TRBV5-1 to TRBJ2-1; TCRdb outputs TRBD1, but without DNA this stays unchecked. The V gene's germline CDR1 is SGHRS and CDR2 YFSETQ. This CDR3 is 16 amino acids long. The CDR3 here is CASRLYRDRDNNEQFF.

The rearrangement joins TRBV28 to TRBJ2-3; TCRdb indicates TRBD1, and absent DNA this call remains unverified. CDR3 length: 18 amino acids. Germline CDR1 and CDR2: MDHEN and SYDVKM. CDR3 region: CASSLRLGWRGGTDTQYF.

CDR3 region: CASSNRDSPYGETQYF. The gene calls are TRBV9 and TRBJ2-5; TCRdb's D gene call, TRBD2, goes unchecked for lack of DNA. This CDR3 spans 16 amino acids. Germline values: CDR1 SGDLS, CDR2 YYNGEE.

This chain joins TRBV28 and TRBJ2-4; the D call of TRBD1 rests on TCRdb alone, since no DNA is present to check it. The germline gives CDR1 MDHEN, CDR2 SYDVKM. The CDR3 has 16 residues. The CDR3 region is CASSSTTQGAKNIQYF.

V is TRBV12-3 or TRBV12-4 and J is TRBJ2-6. This CDR3 comprises 16 residues. The CDR3 spells CASSPTMGSGANVLTF.

The chain carries TRBV7-9 and TRBJ2-1. Looked up from germline, CDR1 is SEHNR and CDR2 is FQNEAQ (reference sequence). The CDR3 totals 15 residues. CDR3: CASSLGQGRLHEQFF.

CDR3 in amino acids: CASKEVGFYEQYF. This chain links TRBV27 with TRBJ2-7; TCRdb calls TRBD2, which cannot be checked without DNA. CDR1 and CDR2 (germline): MNHEY, SMNVEV (reference sequence). This CDR3 comprises 13 residues.

The V and J genes are TRBV29-1 and TRBJ2-4; TCRdb calls TRBD2, which cannot be checked without DNA. CDR1 is SQVTM and CDR2 is ANQGSEA in the germline V gene. CDR3 length: 14 amino acids. CDR3 protein: CSVEEGTSGGLQYF.

V usage is TRBV7-6 and J usage is TRBJ2-1; TCRdb indicates TRBD2, and absent DNA this call remains unverified. From germline, CDR1 is SGHVS and CDR2 FNYEAQ. The CDR3 contains 15 residues. CDR3 amino acids: CASSAGTSGGNEQFF.